Listed below are T cell receptor beta chains from one sample, sequenced in a study of blood T cell repertoires in COVID-19. The assay was immunoSEQ multiplex PCR, and TCRdb's table has in-frame clones only and misses some. The sample includes fewer than 90,000 clones, about 96% of them seen just once. The specimen was peripheral blood. Receptors originate from a human donor with active COVID-19. The donor label of this sample is uncertain. Each CDR3 is given with its conserved first and last residue. The D gene is left open where the match is weak.

J	D	V	DNA	CDR3
TRBJ2-5	.	TRBV6-5	TGTGCCAGCAGTACCGCGGGACAGCCAGGGGGGACCCAGTACTTC	CASSTAGQPGGTQYF
TRBJ2-7	.	TRBV9	TGTGCCAGCAGCGTAGCTGGGGGGAAATACGAGCAGTACTTC	CASSVAGGKYEQYF
TRBJ1-2	TRBD1	TRBV27	TGTGCCAGCAGTTTATCTCGGACAGGGAGGGAAGAAGCCTTC	CASSLSRTGREEAF
TRBJ1-6	.	TRBV6-5	TGTGCCAGCAGTTACTCGAGGGCGGATAATTCACCCCTCCACTTT	CASSYSRADNSPLHF
TRBJ2-7	.	TRBV24-1	TGTGCCACCAGTGATTCCGGTAATCGCGAGCAGTACTTC	CATSDSGNREQYF
TRBJ2-2	TRBD2	TRBV6-5	TGTGCCAGCAGTTCCGGGACTAGGGGATGGGGCGGGGAGCTGTTTTTT	CASSSGTRGWGGELFF
TRBJ2-7	.	TRBV11-3	TGTGCCAGCAGCTTTTATATGGAGCAGTACTTC	CASSFYMEQYF
TRBJ2-3	TRBD1	TRBV10-3	TGTGCCATCAGTGGACCGAGACAGGGACCTGGGAATACGCAGTATTTT	CAISGPRQGPGNTQYF
TRBJ2-3	TRBD2	TRBV5-1	TGCGCCAGCAGCTTGGGACTAGCGGTCACAGATACGCAGTATTTT	CASSLGLAVTDTQYF
TRBJ2-1	.	TRBV7-8	TGTGCCAGCAGCCTTACGAGACAGGGCTCGGGCGGGGCCCAGCAGTTCTTC	CASSLTRQGSGGAQQFF